The clone carrying this TCR beta chain was found once. The data derive from a study of PD-L1 blockade in urothelial cancer. In the study overall: Patients went on atezolizumab at some point between 2013 and 2015, receiving 1,200 mg intravenously every 3 weeks. Blood gave a median around 140,000 T cells.

Time point specified: pretreatment peripheral blood. In germline, CDR1 is WNHNN, CDR2 SYGVQD (reference sequence). The CDR3 sequence is 17 residues long. The V segment lost 0 bases and the J segment 0 bases; nucleotides outside the gene matches: 7. TCRdb keeps only in-frame clones here, not all; method: immunoSEQ multiplex PCR. Of roughly 51,000 clones in the sample, less than 85% are singletons; the top ten hold roughly 10%. The specimen comprised PBMCs, sampled around atezolizumab (anti-PD-L1) treatment. The rearrangement uses TRBV10-1 and TRBJ1-1; 7 bases line up with TRBD1. The TCR originated in a man between 65 and 85 years old with urothelial cancer. For the CDR3, the DNA is TGCGCCAGCAGTGAGTCGCAGGCAGGGGGAATGAACACTGAAGCTTTCTTT. Protein: CASSESQAGGMNTEAFF.